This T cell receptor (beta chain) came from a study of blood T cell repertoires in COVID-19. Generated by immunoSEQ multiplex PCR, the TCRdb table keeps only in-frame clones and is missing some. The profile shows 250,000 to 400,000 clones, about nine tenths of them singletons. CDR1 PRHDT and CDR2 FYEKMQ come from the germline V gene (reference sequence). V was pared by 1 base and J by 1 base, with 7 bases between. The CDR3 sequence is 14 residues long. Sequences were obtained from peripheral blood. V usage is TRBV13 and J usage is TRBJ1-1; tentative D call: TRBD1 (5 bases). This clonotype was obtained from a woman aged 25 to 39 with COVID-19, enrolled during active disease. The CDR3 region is CASSLEGKNTEAFF. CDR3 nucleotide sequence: TGTGCCAGCAGCTTAGAGGGGAAGAACACTGAAGCTTTCTTT.